A selection of T cell receptor beta chains follows, all from one sample in a study of cytomegalovirus exposure and HLA in healthy donors. Using immunoSEQ multiplex PCR, the repertoire was profiled, and TCRdb retains in-frame clones only, with some absent. The sample carries about 82,000 clones, approximately 90% recorded once. The sample comprised PBMCs. Receptors originate from a young man in good health and CMV-seronegative. Each CDR3 is given with its conserved first and last residue. The D gene is left open where the match is weak. Clone size is not always given. Where it is, it says once, few, many or a class for expanded clones.

.	.	TRBJ2-5	TRBV28	TGTGCCAGCAGTTTAACTCCTAGACTGGTGTTGTACTTC	CASSLTPRLVLYF
.	TRBD2	TRBJ2-7	TRBV4-3	TGCGCCAGCAGCCAAGGGGTAGCGGGAGGCCCATCCTACGAGCAGTACTTC	CASSQGVAGGPSYEQYF
.	.	TRBJ1-5	TRBV19	TGTGCCAGTAGTATGCGGACAGGCAATCAGCCCCAGCATTTT	CASSMRTGNQPQHF
.	.	TRBJ1-1	TRBV30	TGTGCCTGGAGTTCAGGGGTACCTGAAGCTTTCTTT	CAWSSGVPEAFF
.	.	TRBJ2-1	TRBV2	TGTGCCAGCAGTGGTTTCGATGAGCAGTTCTTC	CASSGFDEQFF
once	.	TRBJ2-2	TRBV11-3	TGTGCCAGCAGTACGATCGCAGGTGCCGGGGAGCTGTTTTTT	CASSTIAGAGELFF
.	.	TRBJ1-1	TRBV18	TGTGCCAGCTCACTCAAGACAGACACCATGAACACTGAAGCTTTCTTT	CASSLKTDTMNTEAFF
.	TRBD1	TRBJ2-5	TRBV9	TGTGCCAGCAGTGACGGGACAGGGAAGACCCAGTACTTC	CASSDGTGKTQYF
.	TRBD2	TRBJ2-7	TRBV6-5	TGTGCCAGCAGTTTCCGACTAGCGGCCTCCTACGAGCAGTACTTC	CASSFRLAASYEQYF
.	.	TRBJ1-3	TRBV11-2	TGTGCCAGCAGCACAGTTCCCCTCTCTGGAAACACCATATATTTT	CASSTVPLSGNTIYF
.	TRBD2	TRBJ2-3	TRBV7-2	TGTGCCAGCAGCCCCGCGGGACTAGCGTTTCCCTCTAGCACAGATACGCAGTATTTT	CASSPAGLAFPSSTDTQYF
.	.	TRBJ2-7	TRBV18	TGTGCCAGCTCACCTCTTCGCAGGGGTCTCGACGAGCAGTACTTC	CASSPLRRGLDEQYF
once	.	TRBJ2-7	TRBV10-3	TGTGCCATCAGCCCCAACAGGGCGAACTCCTACGAGCAGTACTTC	CAISPNRANSYEQYF
.	TRBD1	TRBJ2-3	TRBV15	TGTGCCACCAGCTCAGGGGGCAGGGGACGCACAGATACGCAGTATTTT	CATSSGGRGRTDTQYF
.	TRBD1	TRBJ1-2	TRBV5-5	TGTGCCAGCAGCTTGGCCGGGACAGGGTTGCGTGGCTACACCTTC	CASSLAGTGLRGYTF
.	TRBD2	TRBJ2-3	TRBV19	TGTGCCAGTAGTCGGGCGGGACTAGCGGGAGGAACAGATACGCAGTATTTT	CASSRAGLAGGTDTQYF
.	.	TRBJ2-3	TRBV7-9	TGTGCCAGCAGCTTAGGGATAGGACAGCGCACAGATACGCAGTATTTT	CASSLGIGQRTDTQYF
.	.	TRBJ2-5	TRBV6-1	TGTGCCAGCAGTGGAAACCCCGGGACAAACTTGGAGACCCAGTACTTC	CASSGNPGTNLETQYF
.	.	TRBJ2-2	TRBV28	TGTGCCAGCAGTTTATTTGTCGCCGGGGAGCTGTTTTTT	CASSLFVAGELFF
.	.	TRBJ1-6	TRBV6-5	TGTGCCAGCAGTTACTCCCCCAGTAATTCACCCCTCCACTTT	CASSYSPSNSPLHF
.	.	TRBJ2-1	TRBV9	TGTGCCAGCAGCGCCGGGGAGGCACCCTACAATGAGCAGTTCTTC	CASSAGEAPYNEQFF
.	TRBD1	TRBJ1-2	TRBV11-2	TGTGCCAGCAGCAGAGGGGGCGCGCGTAATGGCTACACCTTC	CASSRGGARNGYTF
.	TRBD1	TRBJ2-2	TRBV5-8	TGTGCCAGCACCTACAGGGGAACCGGGGAGCTGTTTTTT	CASTYRGTGELFF
.	.	TRBJ2-5	TRBV28	TGTGCCAGCAGTTTTCTAGATCAAGAGACCCAGTACTTC	CASSFLDQETQYF
.	TRBD2	TRBJ2-7	TRBV7-9	TGTGCCAGCAGCCGAGGACTAGCCTCCTTGGAGCAGTACTTC	CASSRGLASLEQYF
.	TRBD1	TRBJ2-1	TRBV5-4	TGTGCCAGCAGCTTAAGGGGGCTCTCCTACAATGAGCAGTTCTTC	CASSLRGLSYNEQFF
.	.	TRBJ2-7	TRBV11-2	TGTGCCAGCAGCGGTGGGACTCTCTCCTACGAGCAGTACTTC	CASSGGTLSYEQYF
.	.	TRBJ1-5	TRBV28	TGTGCCAGCAGTTTAAAGGATATCTTTTTGGGGGGGAGCAATCAGCCCCAGCATTTT	CASSLKDIFLGGSNQPQHF
.	.	TRBJ2-7	TRBV5-1	TGCGCCAGCAGCTTGGCAGGACAAAGCTACGAGCAGTACTTC	CASSLAGQSYEQYF
.	.	TRBJ2-3	TRBV10-2	TGCGCCAGCAGTGAGTCGACTCTTGGCCTGGATACGCAGTATTTT	CASSESTLGLDTQYF
.	.	TRBJ1-5	TRBV19	TGTGCCAGTGGAGTCCAGAGCAATCAGCCCCAGCATTTT	CASGVQSNQPQHF
.	.	TRBJ2-3	TRBV6-5	TGTGCCAGCAGTATGCGGGACCCGCGCACAGATACGCAGTATTTT	CASSMRDPRTDTQYF
.	TRBD2	TRBJ2-2	TRBV19	TGTGCCAGTGGTCACCAGCGGGGCACCGGGGAGCTGTTTTTT	CASGHQRGTGELFF
.	TRBD1	TRBJ1-1	TRBV15	TGTGCCACCCGACAGGGGGTTGGCGCTGAAGCTTTCTTT	CATRQGVGAEAFF
.	.	TRBJ2-3	TRBV15	TGTGCCACCACTACAAGCGGGAGCACAGATACGCAGTATTTT	CATTTSGSTDTQYF
.	.	TRBJ1-1	TRBV28	TGTGCCAGCAGCCCAGCAGGGGTTACTATCACTGAAGCTTTCTTT	CASSPAGVTITEAFF
once	TRBD2	TRBJ2-7	TRBV27	TGTGCCAGCAGTTTAGCATCCGGGACTAGCGGATACGAGCAGTACTTC	CASSLASGTSGYEQYF